These 20 T cell receptor beta chains were sequenced from one sample in a study of blood T cell repertoires in COVID-19. Only in-frame clones appear in the TCRdb table, and some are missing; sequencing was by immunoSEQ multiplex PCR. The sample carries 200,000 to 300,000 clones, 80% to 90% recorded once. The sample was peripheral blood. These receptors all stem from a middle-aged man with acute or convalescent COVID-19.

This rearrangement joins TRBV9 to TRBJ1-6, with TRBD1 as a possible D gene (5 bases). CDR3 length: 16 residues. The V end was cut by 3 bases, the J end by 6 bases, with 16 bases between. Germline CDR1 is SGDLS and CDR2 is YYNGEE. In DNA form, the CDR3 reads TGTGCCAGCAGCGCAAGACCCGGGACTCCTAATTCACCCCTCCACTTT. Translating gives CASSARPGTPNSPLHF.

The CDR3 loop is CACFTSGNTIYF. Written as DNA, the CDR3 is TGTGCCTGTTTCACTTCTGGAAACACCATATATTTT. The chain uses TRBV30 and TRBJ1-3; no clear D gene. V was trimmed by 6 bases and J by 1 base, leaving 7 bases between them. Looked up from germline, CDR1 is GTSNPN and CDR2 is SVGIG (reference sequence). The CDR3 has 12 residues.

The chain links TRBV6-5 to TRBJ2-1; 11 nucleotides match TRBD2. This CDR3 region has 15 residues. V dropped 6 bases and J dropped 7; count of bases not matched to a gene: 8. Germline CDR1 is MNHEY and CDR2 is SVGAGI. CDR3 amino acids: CASSLTSGGRNEQFF. The CDR3 DNA reads TGTGCCAGCAGCCTTACTAGCGGGGGTAGAAATGAGCAGTTCTTC.

The chain links TRBV10-3 to TRBJ2-7, with 11 bases lining up with TRBD2. Germline CDR1 is ENHRY and CDR2 is SYGVKD. CDR3 length: 14 amino acids. The V gene end was trimmed by 6 bases and the J gene end by 0 bases; junction bases not matched to a gene: 1. The CDR3 protein is CAIRGLADSYEQYF. As DNA, the CDR3 is TGTGCCATCAGGGGACTAGCGGACTCCTACGAGCAGTACTTC.

The V and J genes are TRBV11-3 and TRBJ2-3, with 12 bases lining up with TRBD2. CDR3 length: 18 amino acids. From germline, CDR1 is SGHNT and CDR2 YENEEA. V dropped 2 bases and J dropped 0; count of bases not matched to a gene: 6. The CDR3 DNA reads as TGTGCCAGCAGCTTAAGTTACCTAGCGGGAGGGAGCACAGATACGCAGTATTTT. Protein product: CASSLSYLAGGSTDTQYF. Variable domain in full (rest from reference TRBV11-3 and TRBJ2-3): EAGVVQSPRYKIIEKKQPVAFWCNPISGHNTLYWYLQNLGQGPELLIRYENEEAVDDSQLPKDRFSAERLKGVDSTLKIQPAELGDSAVYLCASSLSYLAGGSTDTQYFGPGTRLTVL.

The chain uses TRBV6-5 and TRBJ2-7, with D perhaps matching TRBD1 (5 bases). The CDR3 loop spans 13 amino acids. CDR1 MNHEY and CDR2 SVGAGI come from the germline V gene. The V end was cut by 5 bases, the J end by 3 bases, with 11 bases between. The CDR3 DNA reads TGTGCCAGCAGTCTAGGGGAATTCTACGAGCAGTACTTC. Its translation: CASSLGEFYEQYF.

V is TRBV19 and J is TRBJ1-1; D remains unclear. The germline V gene encodes CDR1 LNHDA and CDR2 SQIVND (reference sequence). The CDR3 has 14 amino acids. V was clipped by 5 bases and J by 1 base, with 11 bases between them. CDR3 region: CASSVHSGNTEAFF. The DNA for the CDR3 is TGTGCCAGTAGTGTTCATTCGGGGAACACTGAAGCTTTCTTT.

This clone came up a few times. The chain links TRBV6-5 to TRBJ2-7; the D gene is possibly TRBD1 (5 bases). The germline gives CDR1 MNHEY, CDR2 SVGAGI. The CDR3 totals 12 residues. V was pared by 8 bases and J by 3 bases, with 11 bases between. The CDR3 region is CASQGLGYEQYF. The CDR3 region has the DNA TGTGCCAGCCAGGGCTTGGGCTACGAGCAGTACTTC.

This chain connects TRBV3-1 (or the pseudogene TRBV3-2) to TRBJ1-2; 8 bases fit TRBD1. Germline CDR1 LGHDT, CDR2 YNNKEL (reference sequence). Trimming removed 4 bases from V and 8 bases from J; junction bases left unmatched: 6. This CDR3 has 13 amino acids. CDR3 nucleotides: TGTGCCAGCAGCCCACAGGGGGGATTAGGCTACACCTTC. This codes for CASSPQGGLGYTF.

This clone was observed once. The CDR3 DNA sequence: TGTGCCAGCAGCTCATGGACAGGGGAGGATACGCAGTATTTT. Residues: CASSSWTGEDTQYF. The rearrangement uses TRBV7-9 and TRBJ2-3; 9 bases match TRBD1. The V gene end was trimmed by 4 bases and the J gene end by 6 bases; junction bases not matched to a gene: 5. Germline V lookup: CDR1 SEHNR, CDR2 FQNEAQ (reference sequence). The CDR3 consists of 14 residues.

The V and J genes are TRBV12-3 or TRBV12-4 and TRBJ1-4; no clear D. Trimming removed 3 bases at V and 4 bases at J, with 3 bases between. The CDR3 contains 12 residues. CDR3 protein: CASSFGNEKLFF. The CDR3, as DNA: TGTGCCAGCAGTTTCGGTAATGAAAAACTGTTTTTT.

The rearrangement uses TRBV29-1 and TRBJ2-5, with D unresolved. This CDR3 region has 12 residues. CDR1 and CDR2 from the germline V gene are SQVTM and ANQGSEA. V lost 8 bases to trimming and J lost 3 bases, with 13 bases between them. The CDR3 DNA reads as TGCAGCTCCCTATCGTTGGAAGAGACCCAGTACTTC. Translation: CSSLSLEETQYF.

The gene calls are TRBV29-1 and TRBJ2-2; 8 bases fit TRBD2. With V trimmed by 7 bases and J by 7 bases, 11 bases remained unmatched. Germline assignment: CDR1 SQVTM and CDR2 ANQGSEA. The CDR3 has 14 amino acids. The CDR3 is CSAFGSGGFGELFF. In DNA, the CDR3 is TGCAGCGCTTTTGGGAGCGGGGGCTTCGGGGAGCTGTTTTTT.

V is TRBV5-1 and J is TRBJ1-5, with D uncertain. The germline V gene has CDR1 SGHRS and CDR2 YFSETQ. The V end lost 2 bases, the J end lost 2 bases, and 8 bases lay between the germline ends. The CDR3 sequence is 14 residues long. CDR3 residues: CASSLDGGNQPQHF. The CDR3 DNA reads as TGCGCCAGCAGCTTAGACGGAGGCAATCAGCCCCAGCATTTT.

The rearrangement links TRBV27 to TRBJ2-7; D possibly corresponds to TRBD1 (6 bases). Trimming cost V 2 bases and J 3 bases, with 14 bases left between them. The CDR3 sequence is 15 residues long. Germline assignment: CDR1 MNHEY and CDR2 SMNVEV (reference sequence). The chain's CDR3 is CASSLMSGAIYEQYF. The DNA of the CDR3 is TGTGCCAGCAGTTTAATGTCAGGGGCTATCTACGAGCAGTACTTC.

The chain couples TRBV24-1 to TRBJ2-7; possibly TRBD2 for D (5 bases). Trimming cost V 0 bases and J 6 bases, with 11 bases left between them. The CDR3 sequence is 14 residues long. Germline V gives CDR1 KGHDR, CDR2 SFDVKD. The CDR3 is CATSDLRLPSEQYF. For the CDR3, the DNA is TGTGCCACCAGTGATTTGCGACTACCCTCCGAGCAGTACTTC.

This chain links TRBV28 with TRBJ2-7; 7 bases map to TRBD1. CDR3 length equals 15 residues. Germline V CDR1 and CDR2: MDHEN, SYDVKM. Trimming at V came to 5 bases and at J to 3 bases, leaving 10 bases not matched to a gene. The CDR3 protein is CASSPVWGQLYEQYF. CDR3 DNA sequence: TGTGCCAGCAGTCCAGTTTGGGGACAGCTCTACGAGCAGTACTTC.

This chain connects TRBV3-1 (or the pseudogene TRBV3-2) to TRBJ2-7, with 16 bases lining up with TRBD2. Germline V gene lookup returns CDR1 LGHDT and CDR2 YNNKEL (reference sequence). CDR3 length: 17 amino acids. V dropped 1 base and J dropped 5; count of bases not matched to a gene: 5. The CDR3 nucleotides are TGTGCCAGCAGCCAAGCGGGACTAGCGGGGGGGCCCGACGAGCAGTACTTC. Amino acid sequence: CASSQAGLAGGPDEQYF.

The chain carries TRBV9 and TRBJ2-1; D is perhaps TRBD1 (6 bases). The CDR3 consists of 15 residues. V dropped 4 bases and J dropped 0 bases, with 11 bases sitting between them. Looked up from germline, CDR1 is SGDLS and CDR2 is YYNGEE. The CDR3 reads CASSPDSISYNEQFF. The CDR3 DNA reads TGTGCCAGCAGCCCGGACAGTATCTCCTACAATGAGCAGTTCTTC.

The genes are TRBV30 and TRBJ2-7; D gene uncertain. The V and J ends lost 5 bases and 3 bases respectively, with 14 bases between them. The CDR3 totals 13 residues. CDR1 GTSNPN and CDR2 SVGIG come from the germline V gene (reference sequence). CDR3 sequence: CAWSLSPLYEQYF. In DNA form, the CDR3 reads TGTGCCTGGTCTTTAAGTCCACTCTACGAGCAGTACTTC.